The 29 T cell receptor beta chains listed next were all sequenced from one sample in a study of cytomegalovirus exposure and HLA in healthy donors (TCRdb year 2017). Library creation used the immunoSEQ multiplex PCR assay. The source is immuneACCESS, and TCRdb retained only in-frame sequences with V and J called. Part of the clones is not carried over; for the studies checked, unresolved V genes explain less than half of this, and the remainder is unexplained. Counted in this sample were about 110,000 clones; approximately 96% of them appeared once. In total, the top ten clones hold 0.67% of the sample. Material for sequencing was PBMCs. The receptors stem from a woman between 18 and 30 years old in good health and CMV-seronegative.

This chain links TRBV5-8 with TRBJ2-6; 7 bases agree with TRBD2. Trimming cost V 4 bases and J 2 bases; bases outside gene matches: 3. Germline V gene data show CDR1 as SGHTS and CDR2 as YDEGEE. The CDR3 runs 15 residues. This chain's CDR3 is CASSDGTTGANVLTF. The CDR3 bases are TGTGCCAGCAGCGACGGGACTACTGGGGCCAACGTCCTGACTTTC. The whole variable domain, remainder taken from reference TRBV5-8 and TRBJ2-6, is EAGVTQSPTHLIKTRGQQATLRCSPISGHTSVYWYQQALGLGLQFLLWYDEGEERNRGNFPPRFSGRQFPNYSSELNVNALELEDSALYLCASSDGTTGANVLTFGAGSRLTVL.

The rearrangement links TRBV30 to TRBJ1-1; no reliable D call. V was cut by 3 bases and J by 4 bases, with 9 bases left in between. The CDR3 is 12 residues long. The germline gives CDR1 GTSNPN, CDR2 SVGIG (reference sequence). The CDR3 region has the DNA TGTGCCTGGAGGAGGGAGGCCACTGAAGCTTTCTTT. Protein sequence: CAWRREATEAFF.

The CDR3 coding sequence is TGTGCCAGCGCTGTCGGGAATTATTCACCCCTCCACTTT. Amino acids: CASAVGNYSPLHF. V gene TRBV4-2 combines with J gene TRBJ1-6; the D is unclear. The CDR3 has 13 residues. Germline V CDR1 and CDR2: LGHNA, YNFKEQ. Trimming pared 8 bases from V and 8 bases from J, leaving 13 bases between.

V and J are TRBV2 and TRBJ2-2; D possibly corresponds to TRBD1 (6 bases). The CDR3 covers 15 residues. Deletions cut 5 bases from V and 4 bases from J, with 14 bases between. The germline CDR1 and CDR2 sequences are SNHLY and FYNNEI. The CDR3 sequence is CASSPDRLSTGELFF. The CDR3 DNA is TGTGCCAGCAGTCCCGACAGGTTGAGCACCGGGGAGCTGTTTTTT. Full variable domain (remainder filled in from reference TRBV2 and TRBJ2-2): EPEVTQTPSHQVTQMGQEVILRCVPISNHLYFYWYRQILGQKVEFLVSFYNNEISEKSEIFDDQFSVERPDGSNFTLKIRSTKLEDSAMYFCASSPDRLSTGELFFGEGSRLTVL.

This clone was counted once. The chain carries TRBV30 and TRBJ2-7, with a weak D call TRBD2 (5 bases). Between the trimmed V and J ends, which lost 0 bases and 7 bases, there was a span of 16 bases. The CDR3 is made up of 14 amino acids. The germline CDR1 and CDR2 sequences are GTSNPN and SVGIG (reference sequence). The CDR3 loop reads CAWSVIDFGGEQYF. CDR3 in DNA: TGTGCCTGGAGTGTAATTGACTTTGGAGGAGAGCAGTACTTC.

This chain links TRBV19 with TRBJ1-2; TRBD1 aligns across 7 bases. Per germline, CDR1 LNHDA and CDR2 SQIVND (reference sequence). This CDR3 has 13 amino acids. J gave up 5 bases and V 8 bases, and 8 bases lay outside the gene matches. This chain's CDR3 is CASRSTGRYGYTF. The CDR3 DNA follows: TGTGCCAGTCGTTCGACAGGGAGGTATGGCTACACCTTC.

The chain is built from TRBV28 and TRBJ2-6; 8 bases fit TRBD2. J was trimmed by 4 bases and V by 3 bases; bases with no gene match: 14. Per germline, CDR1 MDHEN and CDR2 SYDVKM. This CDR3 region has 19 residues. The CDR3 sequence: CASSFAAGGRILGANVLTF. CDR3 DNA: TGTGCCAGCAGTTTCGCTGCGGGAGGACGTATTCTGGGGGCCAACGTCCTGACTTTC.

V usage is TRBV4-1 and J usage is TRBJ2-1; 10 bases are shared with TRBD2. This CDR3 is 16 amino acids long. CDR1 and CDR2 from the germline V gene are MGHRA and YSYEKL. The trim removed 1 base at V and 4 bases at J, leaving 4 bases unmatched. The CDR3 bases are TGCGCCAGCAGCCAAGTACTAGCGGGGAGGTACAATGAGCAGTTCTTC. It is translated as CASSQVLAGRYNEQFF.

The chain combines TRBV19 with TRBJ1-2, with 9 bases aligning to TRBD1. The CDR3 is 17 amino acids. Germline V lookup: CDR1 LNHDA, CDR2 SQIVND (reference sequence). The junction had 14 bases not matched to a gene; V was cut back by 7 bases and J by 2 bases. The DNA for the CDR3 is TGTGCCAGTACCCAGGAGGACAGGGGCTTCGAGAACTATGGCTACACCTTC. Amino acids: CASTQEDRGFENYGYTF.

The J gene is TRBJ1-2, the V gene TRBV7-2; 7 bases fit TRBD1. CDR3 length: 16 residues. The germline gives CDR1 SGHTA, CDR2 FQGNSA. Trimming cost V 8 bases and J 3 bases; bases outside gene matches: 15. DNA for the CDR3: TGTGCCAGCCGAGGGACAGCCCCGTACTCCTACTATGGCTACACCTTC. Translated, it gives CASRGTAPYSYYGYTF.

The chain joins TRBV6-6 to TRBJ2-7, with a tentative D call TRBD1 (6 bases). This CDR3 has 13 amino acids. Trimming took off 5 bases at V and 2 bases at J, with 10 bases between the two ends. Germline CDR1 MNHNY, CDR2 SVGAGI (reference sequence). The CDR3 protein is CASSNRQAYEQYF. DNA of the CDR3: TGTGCCAGCAGTAACCGACAGGCCTACGAGCAGTACTTC.

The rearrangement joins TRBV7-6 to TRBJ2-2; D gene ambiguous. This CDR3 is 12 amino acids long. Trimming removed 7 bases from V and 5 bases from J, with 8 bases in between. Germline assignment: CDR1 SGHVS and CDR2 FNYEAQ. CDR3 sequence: CASTLRTGELFF. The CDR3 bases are TGTGCCAGCACCCTCCGGACCGGGGAGCTGTTTTTT.

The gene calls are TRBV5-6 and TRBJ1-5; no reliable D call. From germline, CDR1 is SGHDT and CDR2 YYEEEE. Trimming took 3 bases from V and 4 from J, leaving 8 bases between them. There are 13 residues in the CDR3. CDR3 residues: CASSSAENQPQHF. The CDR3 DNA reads TGTGCCAGCAGCTCCGCTGAGAATCAGCCCCAGCATTTT. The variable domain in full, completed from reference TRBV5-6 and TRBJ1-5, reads DAGVTQSPTHLIKTRGQQVTLRCSPKSGHDTVSWYQQALGQGPQFIFQYYEEEERQRGNFPDRFSGHQFPNYSSELNVNALLLGDSALYLCASSSAENQPQHFGDGTRLSIL.

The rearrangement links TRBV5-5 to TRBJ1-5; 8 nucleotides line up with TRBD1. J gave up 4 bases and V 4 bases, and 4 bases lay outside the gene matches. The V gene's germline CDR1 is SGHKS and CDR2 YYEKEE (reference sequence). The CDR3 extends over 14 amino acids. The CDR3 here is CASSTGTGNQPQHF. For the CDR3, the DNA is TGTGCCAGCAGCACCGGGACAGGTAATCAGCCCCAGCATTTT.

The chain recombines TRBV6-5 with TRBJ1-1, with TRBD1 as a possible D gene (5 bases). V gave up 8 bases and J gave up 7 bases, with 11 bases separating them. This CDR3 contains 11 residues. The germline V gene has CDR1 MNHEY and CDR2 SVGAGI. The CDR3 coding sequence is TGTGCCAGCGAACACGGGGGTGAAGCTTTCTTT. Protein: CASEHGGEAFF.

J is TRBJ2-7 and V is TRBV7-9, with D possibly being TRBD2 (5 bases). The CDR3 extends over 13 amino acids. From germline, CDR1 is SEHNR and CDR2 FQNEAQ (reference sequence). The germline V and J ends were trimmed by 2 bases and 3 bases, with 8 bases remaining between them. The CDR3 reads CASSLNEGYEQYF. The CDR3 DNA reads TGTGCCAGCAGCTTAAATGAGGGCTACGAGCAGTACTTC.

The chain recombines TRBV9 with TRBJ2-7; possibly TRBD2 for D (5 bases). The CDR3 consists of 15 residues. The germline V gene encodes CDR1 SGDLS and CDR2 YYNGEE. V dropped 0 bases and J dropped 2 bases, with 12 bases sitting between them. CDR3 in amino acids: CASSVGPGTPYEQYF. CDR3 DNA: TGTGCCAGCAGCGTAGGTCCGGGAACCCCCTACGAGCAGTACTTC.

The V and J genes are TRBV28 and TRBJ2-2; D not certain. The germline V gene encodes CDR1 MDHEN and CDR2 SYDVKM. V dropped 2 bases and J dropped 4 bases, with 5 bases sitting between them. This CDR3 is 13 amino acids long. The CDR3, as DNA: TGTGCCAGCAGTTTAATATCCACCGGGGAGCTGTTTTTT. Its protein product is CASSLISTGELFF.

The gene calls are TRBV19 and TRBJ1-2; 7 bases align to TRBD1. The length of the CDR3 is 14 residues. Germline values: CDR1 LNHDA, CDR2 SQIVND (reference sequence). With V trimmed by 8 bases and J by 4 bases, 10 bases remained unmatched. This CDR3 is CASREGQLSYGYTF. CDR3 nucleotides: TGTGCCAGTCGGGAGGGACAGCTAAGCTATGGCTACACCTTC.

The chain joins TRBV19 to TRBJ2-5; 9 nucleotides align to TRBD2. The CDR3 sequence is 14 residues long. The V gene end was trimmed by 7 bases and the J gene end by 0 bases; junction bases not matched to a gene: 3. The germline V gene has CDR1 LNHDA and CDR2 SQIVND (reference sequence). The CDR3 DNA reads TGTGCCAGTAAGCGGGGGGCCTACCAAGAGACCCAGTACTTC. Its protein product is CASKRGAYQETQYF.

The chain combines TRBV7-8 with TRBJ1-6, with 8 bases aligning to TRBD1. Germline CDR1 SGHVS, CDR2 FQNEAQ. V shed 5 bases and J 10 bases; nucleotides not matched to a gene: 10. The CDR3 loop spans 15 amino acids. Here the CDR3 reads CASSPGTGDRSPLHF. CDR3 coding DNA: TGTGCCAGCAGCCCGGGGACAGGCGATCGGTCACCCCTCCACTTT. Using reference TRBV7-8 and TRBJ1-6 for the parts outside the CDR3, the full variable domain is GAGVSQSPRYKVAKRGQDVALRCDPISGHVSLFWYQQALGQGPEFLTYFQNEAQLDKSGLPSDRFFAERPEGSVSTLKIQRTQQEDSAVYLCASSPGTGDRSPLHFGNGTRLTVT.

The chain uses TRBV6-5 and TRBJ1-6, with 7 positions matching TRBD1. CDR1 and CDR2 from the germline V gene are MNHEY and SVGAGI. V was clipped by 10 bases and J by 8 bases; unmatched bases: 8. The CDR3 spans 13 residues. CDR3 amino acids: CATRGGSHSPLHF. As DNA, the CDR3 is TGTGCCACCCGAGGGGGCAGCCATTCACCCCTCCACTTT.

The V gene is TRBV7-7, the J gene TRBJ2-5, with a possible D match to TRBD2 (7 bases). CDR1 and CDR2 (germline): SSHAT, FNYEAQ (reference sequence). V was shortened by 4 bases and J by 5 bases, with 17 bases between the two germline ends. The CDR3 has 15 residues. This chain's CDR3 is CASSSSGGAWETQYF. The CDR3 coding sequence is TGTGCCAGCAGCTCTTCTGGGGGGGCCTGGGAGACCCAGTACTTC.

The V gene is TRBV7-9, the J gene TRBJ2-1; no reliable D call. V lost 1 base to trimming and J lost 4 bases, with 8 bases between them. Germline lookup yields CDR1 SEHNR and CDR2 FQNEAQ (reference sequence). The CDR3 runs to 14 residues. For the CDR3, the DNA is TGTGCCAGCAGCTTAGAGCCTAAGTACAATGAGCAGTTCTTC. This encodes CASSLEPKYNEQFF.

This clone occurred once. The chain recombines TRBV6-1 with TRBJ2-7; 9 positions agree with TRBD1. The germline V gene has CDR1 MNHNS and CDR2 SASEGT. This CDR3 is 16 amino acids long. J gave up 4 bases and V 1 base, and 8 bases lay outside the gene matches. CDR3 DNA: TGTGCCAGCAGTGAAGTAGTGGACAGGGGTCTTTACGAGCAGTACTTC. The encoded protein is CASSEVVDRGLYEQYF.

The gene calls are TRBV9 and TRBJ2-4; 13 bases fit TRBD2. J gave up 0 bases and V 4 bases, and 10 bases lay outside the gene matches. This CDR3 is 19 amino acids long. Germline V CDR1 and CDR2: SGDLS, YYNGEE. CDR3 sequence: CASSPGLAGVKLAKNIQYF. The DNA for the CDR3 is TGTGCCAGCAGCCCAGGACTAGCGGGGGTCAAACTAGCCAAAAACATTCAGTACTTC.

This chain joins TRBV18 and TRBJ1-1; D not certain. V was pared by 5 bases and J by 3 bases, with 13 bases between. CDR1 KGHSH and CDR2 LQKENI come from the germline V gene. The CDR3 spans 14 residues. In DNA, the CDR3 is TGTGCCAGCTCAGCGGGTAATGTTTACACTGAAGCTTTCTTT. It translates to CASSAGNVYTEAFF.

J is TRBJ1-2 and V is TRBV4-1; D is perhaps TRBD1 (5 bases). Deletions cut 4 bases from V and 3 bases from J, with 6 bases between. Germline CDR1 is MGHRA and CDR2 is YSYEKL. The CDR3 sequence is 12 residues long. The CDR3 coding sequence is TGCGCCAGCAGCCCAGGGTACTATGGCTACACCTTC. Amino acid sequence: CASSPGYYGYTF.

The CDR3 is CASSLPGGRPLTYGYTF. The CDR3 DNA reads TGTGCCAGCAGCTTGCCAGGGGGGCGTCCTCTAACCTATGGCTACACCTTC. The chain recombines TRBV5-4 with TRBJ1-2; 7 bases line up with TRBD1. The J segment lost 4 bases and the V segment lost 1 base, leaving 13 bases of the junction unmatched. The length of the CDR3 is 17 residues. Germline CDR1 and CDR2: SGHNT and YYREEE (reference sequence).